What follows describes a single TCR beta chain. Original processing methods: Amplified reference gene primers provided the basis for estimating nucleated cell counts. Profiling relied on immunoSEQ multiplex PCR, and the TCRdb table lists in-frame clones only, not all of them. Clone size and the V and J calls come from that table; the DNA yielded D and trimming. The data show about 300,000 clones, with about 90% seen just once and roughly 5.9% held by the top ten. V was shortened by 0 bases and J by 5 bases, with 7 bases between the two germline ends. Germline V gene lookup returns CDR1 GTSNPN and CDR2 SVGIG (reference sequence). The CDR3 has 12 residues. The sample originates from a study of blood T cell repertoires in COVID-19. Study information: The origin of the acute and convalescent COVID-19 samples was the United States, Italy and Spain. In each case, the material was cDNA or gDNA derived from T cells, B-cell-depleted T cells, or PBMCs.

Recruited during active infection, patients (from Seattle) were subsequently followed longitudinally. Sequencing was performed on peripheral blood. This TCR was sampled from a woman aged 50 to 60 with COVID-19, enrolled during active disease. This chain joins TRBV30 and TRBJ1-1; D unresolved. For the CDR3, the DNA is TGTGCCTGGAGTGTAGGGAGGACTGAAGCTTTCTTT. The encoded protein is CAWSVGRTEAFF.